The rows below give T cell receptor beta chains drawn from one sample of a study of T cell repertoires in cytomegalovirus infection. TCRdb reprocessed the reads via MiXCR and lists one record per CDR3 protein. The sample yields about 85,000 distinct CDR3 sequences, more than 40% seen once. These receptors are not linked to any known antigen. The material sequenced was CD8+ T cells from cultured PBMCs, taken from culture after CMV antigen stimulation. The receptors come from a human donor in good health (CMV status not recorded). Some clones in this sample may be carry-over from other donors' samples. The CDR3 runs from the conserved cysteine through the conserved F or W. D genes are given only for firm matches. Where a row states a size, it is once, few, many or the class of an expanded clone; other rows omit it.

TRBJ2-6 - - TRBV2 TGTGCCAGCAGTGAGGACAGAACTGGGGCCAACGTCCTGACTTTC CASSEDRTGANVLTF
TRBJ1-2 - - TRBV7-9 TGTGCCAGCAGCTTAGCCCGGGTTGAGGGGTATGGCTACACCTTC CASSLARVEGYGYTF
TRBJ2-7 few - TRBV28 TGTGCCAGCATCAGCAACAGGGTCTACGAGCAGTACTTC CASISNRVYEQYF
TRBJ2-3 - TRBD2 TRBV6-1 TGTGCCAGCAGTCGTAGCGGGAGTACAGATACGCAGTATTTT CASSRSGSTDTQYF
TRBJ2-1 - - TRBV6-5 TGTGCCAGCAGTTATAGTGGACAACCCTACAATGAGCAGTTCTTC CASSYSGQPYNEQFF
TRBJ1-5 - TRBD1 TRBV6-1 TGTGCCAGCAGCGAGTGGGGGGAGGGGGCAATGCTCTATAGCAATCAGCCCCAGCATTTT CASSEWGEGAMLYSNQPQHF
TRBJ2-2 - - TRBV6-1 TGTGCCAGCAGGGGGACACGTATAGGCACCGGGGAGCTGTTTTTT CASRGTRIGTGELFF
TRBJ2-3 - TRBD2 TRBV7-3 TGTGCCAGCAGCTTACGGGCTAGCGGGGGTACCAGCACAGATACGCAGTATTTT CASSLRASGGTSTDTQYF
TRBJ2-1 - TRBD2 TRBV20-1 TGCAGTGCGGAGAGCGGGAACTCCTACAATGAGCAGTTCTTC CSAESGNSYNEQFF
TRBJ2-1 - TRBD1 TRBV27 TGTGCCAGCAGTTCAACCTCGACAGGGTTGAATGAGCAGTTCTTC CASSSTSTGLNEQFF
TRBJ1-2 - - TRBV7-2 TGTGCCAGCAGCTTAGCGTGGGGATCGGCGGGGGGCTACACCTTC CASSLAWGSAGGYTF
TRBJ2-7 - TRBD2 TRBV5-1 TGCGCCACCTCAACGACTAGCGGGGGGTACGAGCAGTACTTC CATSTTSGGYEQYF
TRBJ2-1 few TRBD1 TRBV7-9 TGTGCCAGCAGTTCCGACAGGGCCTATGAGCAGTTCTTC CASSSDRAYEQFF
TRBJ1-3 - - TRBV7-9 TGTGCCAGCAGCCTACACTCTGGAAACACCATATATTTT CASSLHSGNTIYF
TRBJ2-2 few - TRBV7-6 TGTGCCAGCGGGTCCGGGGAGCTGTTTTTT CASGSGELFF
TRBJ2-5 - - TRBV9 TGTGCCAGCAGCCTCGGGCGGATCCAAGAGACCCAGTACTTC CASSLGRIQETQYF
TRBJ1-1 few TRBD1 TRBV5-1 TGCGCCAGCAGCTTCTTTGGGACAGAAGTTATGAACACTGAAGCTTTCTTT CASSFFGTEVMNTEAFF
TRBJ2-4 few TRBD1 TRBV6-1 TGTGCCAGCAGTGAAGTCGGGACAGGGGCTAACATTCAGTACTTC CASSEVGTGANIQYF
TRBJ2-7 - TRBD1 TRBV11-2 TGTGCCAGCAGCTTATGGGACAGGGAATTCCACGAGCAGTACTTC CASSLWDREFHEQYF
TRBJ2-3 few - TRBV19 TGTGCCAGTAGCGGACCTACTAGCACAGATACGCAGTATTTT CASSGPTSTDTQYF
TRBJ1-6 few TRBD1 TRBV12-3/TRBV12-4 TGTGCCAGCAGCCGGACAGGGCCTTATTCACCCCTCCACTTT CASSRTGPYSPLHF
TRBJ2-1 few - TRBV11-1 TGTGCCAGCGCCCGGCCCCGGTACTCCTACAATGAGCAGTTCTTC CASARPRYSYNEQFF
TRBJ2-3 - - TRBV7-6 TGTGCCAGCAGCGGTCGCGGGCAGACCCCCCCAGATACGCAGTATTTT CASSGRGQTPPDTQYF
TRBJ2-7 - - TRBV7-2 TGTGCCAGCAGCCCCCCGGGACGGTACTACGAGCAGTACTTC CASSPPGRYYEQYF
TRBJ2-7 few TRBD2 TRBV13 TGTGCCAGCAGCTTAGCCGCCGGACTAGCGGAAGACTCCTACGAGCAGTACTTC CASSLAAGLAEDSYEQYF
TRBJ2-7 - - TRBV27 TGTGCCAGCAGTTTACTGGTCAACGTCGAGGCTGGCGAGCAGTACTTC CASSLLVNVEAGEQYF
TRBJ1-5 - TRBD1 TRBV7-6 TGTGCCAGCAGCTCATCGACTGGACAGGGGGGAAGCAATCAGCCCCAGCATTTT CASSSSTGQGGSNQPQHF
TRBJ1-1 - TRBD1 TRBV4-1 TGCGCCAGCAGCCAAGATCAGGACAGGGGTACCACTGAAGCTTTCTTT CASSQDQDRGTTEAFF
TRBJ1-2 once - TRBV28 TGTGCCAGCATACTCCCCGCCCACGACAGGTTGTATGGCTACACCTTC CASILPAHDRLYGYTF
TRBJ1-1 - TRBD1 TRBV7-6 TGTGCCAGCAGCCCACCAGGGGGCGCGGAAGCTTTCTTT CASSPPGGAEAFF
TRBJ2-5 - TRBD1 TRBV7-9 TGTGCCAGCAGCTCGGGACAGGTGGGGATCTACTTC CASSSGQVGIYF
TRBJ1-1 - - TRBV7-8 TGTGCCAGCAGCTTAGGATGGAACACTGAAGCTTTCTTT CASSLGWNTEAFF
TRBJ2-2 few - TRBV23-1 TGCGCCAGCAGTCAAAATGGGCCAACCGGGGAGCTGTTTTTT CASSQNGPTGELFF
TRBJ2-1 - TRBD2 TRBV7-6 TGTGCCAGCAGCTTAGAGGGGACTAGCGCCTACAATGAGCAGTTCTTC CASSLEGTSAYNEQFF
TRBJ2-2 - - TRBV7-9 TGTGCCAGCAGCCTCGGAGCGAACACCGGGGAGCTGTTTTTT CASSLGANTGELFF